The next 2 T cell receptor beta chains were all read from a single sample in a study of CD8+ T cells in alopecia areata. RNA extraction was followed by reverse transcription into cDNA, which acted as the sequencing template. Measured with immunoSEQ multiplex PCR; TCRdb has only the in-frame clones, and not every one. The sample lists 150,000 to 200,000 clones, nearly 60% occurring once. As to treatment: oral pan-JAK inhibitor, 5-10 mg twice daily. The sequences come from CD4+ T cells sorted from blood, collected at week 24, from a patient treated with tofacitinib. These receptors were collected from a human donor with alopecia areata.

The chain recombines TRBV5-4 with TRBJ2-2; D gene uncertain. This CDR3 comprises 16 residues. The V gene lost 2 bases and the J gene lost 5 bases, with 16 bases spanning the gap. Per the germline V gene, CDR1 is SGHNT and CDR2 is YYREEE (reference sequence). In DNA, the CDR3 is TGTGCCAGCAGCTTCGGTTTAGGCGTACCGACCGGGGAGCTGTTTTTT. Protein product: CASSFGLGVPTGELFF. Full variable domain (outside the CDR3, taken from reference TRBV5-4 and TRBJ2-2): ETGVTQSPTHLIKTRGQQVTLRCSSQSGHNTVSWYQQALGQGPQFIFQYYREEENGRGNFPPRFSGLQFPNYSSELNVNALELDDSALYLCASSFGLGVPTGELFFGEGSRLTVL.

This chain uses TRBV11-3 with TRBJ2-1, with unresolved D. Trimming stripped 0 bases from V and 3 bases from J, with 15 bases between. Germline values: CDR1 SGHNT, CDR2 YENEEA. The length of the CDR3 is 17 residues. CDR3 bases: TGTGCCAGCAGCTTAGATCGAAGCAGCCTCTTCTACAATGAGCAGTTCTTC. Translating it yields CASSLDRSSLFYNEQFF.